This T cell receptor (beta chain) was retrieved from a study of early T cells in non-severe SARS-CoV-2 infection. Across the study: Bulk RNA taken from unsorted whole blood was sequenced, leaving chains unpaired.

Study-wide results and caveats: VDJdb-based annotation leaned toward anti-spike CD8 responses and missed private and CD4 specificities.

This clonotype was observed many times. No antigen is known for it. Unique molecular identifiers tagged individual cDNA molecules. Each CDR3 protein is one row after TCRdb ran MiXCR on the 5' RACE reads. The sample carries around 88,000 distinct CDR3 sequences, roughly 14% recorded once. The receptor was derived from an adult who was a healthcare worker with PCR-confirmed SARS-CoV-2 infection or an uninfected control (not recorded which). Sequencing input: whole blood.

CDR3 bases: TGTGCCAGCAGTTTGGCCCAGCGGGCCGGGGAGCTGTTTTTT. It encodes CASSLAQRAGELFF. The rearrangement joins TRBV12-3 or TRBV12-4 to TRBJ2-2, with a weak D call TRBD2 (6 bases). This CDR3 has 14 amino acids. Trimming pared 3 bases from V and 6 bases from J, leaving 11 bases between.